This TCR beta chain was recorded in a study of T cells after yellow fever vaccination. Findings of the study overall: A weaker but faster secondary response was observed, peaking on day 5 versus 15.

There are a few counts of this clonotype. The antigen is not known. TCRdb analysed the 5' RACE reads with MiXCR anew, one entry per CDR3 protein. The sample gives about 150,000 distinct CDR3 sequences, around 6.3% of which show up once; under 0.8% is in the top ten. Germline lookup yields CDR1 SGHTA and CDR2 FQGNSA. There are 15 residues in the CDR3. V was clipped by 6 bases and J by 6 bases; unmatched bases: 8. The sample was CD4+ T cells sorted from PBMCs, taken 10 days after the yellow fever booster vaccination. The receptor comes from a man aged 25-45 years who received the YFV17D yellow fever vaccine. The chain links TRBV7-2 to TRBJ2-1, with 10 positions matching TRBD1. The CDR3, as DNA: TGTGCCAGCAGGCCGTGGGACAGGGGTGGCAATGAGCAGTTCTTC. Translated: CASRPWDRGGNEQFF.